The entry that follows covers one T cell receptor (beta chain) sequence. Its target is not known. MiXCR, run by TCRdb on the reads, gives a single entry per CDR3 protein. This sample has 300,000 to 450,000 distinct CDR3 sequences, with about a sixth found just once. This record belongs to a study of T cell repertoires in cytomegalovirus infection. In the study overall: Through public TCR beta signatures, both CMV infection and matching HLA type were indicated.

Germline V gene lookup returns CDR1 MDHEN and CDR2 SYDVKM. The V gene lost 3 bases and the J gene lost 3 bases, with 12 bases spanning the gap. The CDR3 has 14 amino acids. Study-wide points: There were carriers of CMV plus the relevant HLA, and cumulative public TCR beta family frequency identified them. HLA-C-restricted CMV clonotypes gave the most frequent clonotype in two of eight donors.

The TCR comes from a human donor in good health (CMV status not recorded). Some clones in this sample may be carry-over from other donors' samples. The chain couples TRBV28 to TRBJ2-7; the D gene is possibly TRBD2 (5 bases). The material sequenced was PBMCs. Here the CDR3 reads CASSFRVGDYEQYF. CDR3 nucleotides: TGTGCCAGCAGTTTCCGCGTCGGGGACTACGAGCAGTACTTC.